This T cell receptor (beta chain) was recorded in a study of cytomegalovirus exposure and HLA in healthy donors. Overall study results and limits: Rare TCR sequences dominated, though some public TCRs recurred in many donors. Cytomegalovirus-associated status was assigned to about 170 TCR beta chains.

Generated by immunoSEQ multiplex PCR, the TCRdb table keeps only in-frame clones and is missing some. Among about 160,000 clones listed, almost 85% were seen once. The CDR3 consists of 14 residues. Germline V lookup: CDR1 MNHEY, CDR2 SVGAGI. The ends lost 7 bases at V and 2 bases at J; junction bases unmatched: 7. With respect to this clone: The antigen is unknown.

The sequenced sample was PBMCs. The TCR comes from a man aged 30-40 years in good health and CMV-seropositive. The rearrangement links TRBV6-5 to TRBJ2-7; 8 nucleotides match TRBD2. CDR3 coding DNA: TGTGCCAGCACCCCACGCGGGGGGACCTACGAGCAGTACTTC. Protein sequence: CASTPRGGTYEQYF.